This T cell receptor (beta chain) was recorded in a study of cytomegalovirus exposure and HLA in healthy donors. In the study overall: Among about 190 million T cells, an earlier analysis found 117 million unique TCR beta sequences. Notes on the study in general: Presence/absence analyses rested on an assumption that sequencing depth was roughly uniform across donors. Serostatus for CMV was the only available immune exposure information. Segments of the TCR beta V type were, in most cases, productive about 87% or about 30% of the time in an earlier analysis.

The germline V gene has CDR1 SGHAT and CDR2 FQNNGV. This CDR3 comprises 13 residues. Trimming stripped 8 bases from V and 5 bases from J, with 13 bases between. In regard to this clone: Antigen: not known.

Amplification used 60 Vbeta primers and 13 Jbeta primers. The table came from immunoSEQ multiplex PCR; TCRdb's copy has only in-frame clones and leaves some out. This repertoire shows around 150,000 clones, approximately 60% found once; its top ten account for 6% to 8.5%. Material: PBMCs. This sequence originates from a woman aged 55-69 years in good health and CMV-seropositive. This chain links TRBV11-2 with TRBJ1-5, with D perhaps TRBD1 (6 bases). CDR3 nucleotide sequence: TGTGCCAGCGGGCGGGGGGCTGATCAGCCCCAGCATTTT. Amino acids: CASGRGADQPQHF.